A single sample gave rise to the 32 T cell receptor beta chains below, sequenced in a study of cytomegalovirus exposure and HLA in healthy donors. The PCR used 60 Vbeta and 13 Jbeta primers. Here immunoSEQ multiplex PCR was the method, and the copy in TCRdb shows in-frame clones only, minus some. The data hold about 120,000 clones, with around 82% observed a single time. The specimen was PBMCs. The receptors here all came from a woman aged 40 to 50 in good health and CMV-seropositive.

The V call is TRBV7-3, the J call TRBJ2-5; D is perhaps TRBD1 (6 bases). V gave up 5 bases and J gave up 1 base, with 8 bases separating them. The CDR3 consists of 13 residues. CDR1 SGHTA and CDR2 FQGTGA come from the germline V gene. This CDR3 is CASSGQPQETQYF. CDR3 bases: TGTGCCAGCAGCGGACAGCCCCAAGAGACCCAGTACTTC.

This clone was seen only a few times. The chain is built from TRBV28 and TRBJ2-3, with 10 bases that match TRBD2. Germline CDR1 and CDR2: MDHEN and SYDVKM. V shed 6 bases, J shed 6 bases, and the junction held 12 bases outside the gene matches. The CDR3 has 16 residues. For the CDR3, the DNA is TGTGCCAGCAGCCCTATAGCGGGAGGAGGGTGGGATACGCAGTATTTT. Protein product: CASSPIAGGGWDTQYF.

The chain links TRBV7-6 to TRBJ2-7; possibly TRBD2 for D (5 bases). Trimming removed 1 base at V and 5 bases at J, with 9 bases between. Germline V lookup: CDR1 SGHVS, CDR2 FNYEAQ. The CDR3 runs 13 residues. The CDR3 DNA is TGTGCCAGCAGCTTAGAACTAGGGAACGAGCAGTACTTC. This gives the protein CASSLELGNEQYF.

This chain uses TRBV7-6 with TRBJ2-2; TRBD2 aligns across 12 bases. Germline CDR1 SGHVS, CDR2 FNYEAQ. This CDR3 spans 14 amino acids. Trimming at V came to 8 bases and at J to 6 bases, leaving 4 bases not matched to a gene. CDR3 sequence: CASETSGSAGELFF. In DNA, the CDR3 is TGTGCCAGCGAGACTAGCGGGAGCGCCGGGGAGCTGTTTTTT.

This clone is a singleton in its sample. V usage is TRBV5-1 and J usage is TRBJ2-5; D is ambiguous. Trimming shortened V by 4 bases and J by 1 base, and 8 bases separated the two germline ends. The CDR3 extends over 13 amino acids. Per the germline V gene, CDR1 is SGHRS and CDR2 is YFSETQ. The CDR3 DNA sequence: TGCGCCAGCAGCACTGACACCCAAGAGACCCAGTACTTC. It specifies CASSTDTQETQYF. Supplemented by reference TRBV5-1 and TRBJ2-5, the full variable domain reads KAGVTQTPRYLIKTRGQQVTLSCSPISGHRSVSWYQQTPGQGLQFLFEYFSETQRNKGNFPGRFSGRQFSNSRSEMNVSTLELGDSALYLCASSTDTQETQYFGPGTRLLVL.

V is TRBV29-1 and J is TRBJ2-7; D is ambiguous. This CDR3 has 13 amino acids. V lost 4 bases to trimming and J lost 1 base, with 11 bases between them. Per germline, CDR1 SQVTM and CDR2 ANQGSEA. The CDR3 is CSVAQAQSYEQYF. CDR3 sequence (DNA): TGCAGCGTTGCCCAGGCCCAGTCCTACGAGCAGTACTTC.

V gene TRBV10-3 combines with J gene TRBJ2-3, with 8 bases matching TRBD2. The CDR3 has 14 amino acids. V was clipped by 11 bases and J by 0 bases; unmatched bases: 7. Germline-derived CDR1 and CDR2 are ENHRY and SYGVKD. The CDR3: CAARLAPSTDTQYF. The CDR3 DNA follows: TGTGCCGCCAGACTAGCGCCTAGCACAGATACGCAGTATTTT.

V gene TRBV6-6 combines with J gene TRBJ1-3; no clear D. Per germline, CDR1 MNHNY and CDR2 SVGAGI (reference sequence). The CDR3 has 14 residues. Trimming stripped 6 bases from V and 7 bases from J, with 16 bases between. CDR3 in amino acids: CASRSTRSRNTIYF. Written as DNA, the CDR3 is TGTGCCAGCAGGAGCACCCGCTCCCGGAACACCATATATTTT.

This clone was recorded a few times. The rearrangement links TRBV28 to TRBJ2-5, with D possibly being TRBD1 (5 bases). V gave up 3 bases and J gave up 1 base, with 12 bases separating them. The length of the CDR3 is 15 residues. Germline V CDR1 and CDR2: MDHEN, SYDVKM. The CDR3 DNA reads TGTGCCAGCAGTTTTTTGACAGACCGCCAAGAGACCCAGTACTTC. Protein: CASSFLTDRQETQYF.

The rearrangement links TRBV4-1 to TRBJ1-2; D may be TRBD1 (6 bases). Trimming left V 0 bases short and J 4 bases short, with 12 bases between. The CDR3 covers 15 residues. The germline gives CDR1 MGHRA, CDR2 YSYEKL. CDR3 nucleotides: TGCGCCAGCAGCCAAGAAGTCCGGGGGGCCTATGGCTACACCTTC. Its protein is CASSQEVRGAYGYTF.

The chain carries TRBV11-3 and TRBJ1-1; 11 bases fit TRBD1. With 4 bases clipped from V and 4 bases from J, the junction kept 5 bases outside the gene matches. The CDR3 contains 15 residues. Germline V CDR1 and CDR2: SGHNT, YENEEA. As DNA, the CDR3 is TGTGCCAGCAGCTATAGCGGGACAGGGGGCACTGAAGCTTTCTTT. Its translation is CASSYSGTGGTEAFF.

The CDR3 sequence is CAISEGRGNEQFF. Here the CDR3 DNA reads TGTGCCATCAGTGAGGGCAGGGGAAATGAGCAGTTCTTC. The chain is built from TRBV10-3 and TRBJ2-1, with D maybe TRBD1 (6 bases). The V gene's germline CDR1 is ENHRY and CDR2 SYGVKD. There are 13 residues in the CDR3. V lost 2 bases, J lost 7 bases, and 9 bases lay in between.

The chain recombines TRBV30 with TRBJ1-5, with a weak D call TRBD1 (6 bases). The germline V gene encodes CDR1 GTSNPN and CDR2 SVGIG (reference sequence). The CDR3 sequence is 13 residues long. V shed 0 bases and J shed 9 bases, with 12 bases lying between them. CDR3 DNA sequence: TGTGCCTGGAGTGTAGTACAGGGCGCGCCCCAGCATTTT. Protein: CAWSVVQGAPQHF.

The rearrangement joins TRBV6-5 to TRBJ2-5; 7 nucleotides line up with TRBD1. The J segment lost 5 bases and the V segment lost 2 bases, leaving 8 bases of the junction unmatched. This CDR3 comprises 15 residues. Germline loops: CDR1 MNHEY, CDR2 SVGAGI. This CDR3 reads CASSYLDRVGETQYF. CDR3 bases: TGTGCCAGCAGTTACCTAGACAGGGTGGGGGAGACCCAGTACTTC.

The chain has TRBV11-2 and TRBJ2-7, with 8 nucleotides matching TRBD1. CDR1 SGHAT and CDR2 FQNNGV come from the germline V gene. This CDR3 is 15 amino acids long. V lost 4 bases to trimming and J lost 4 bases; unmatched junction nucleotides: 9. The CDR3 nucleotides read TGTGCCAGCAGCTCCTCGACAGGGGCCACATACGAGCAGTACTTC. It encodes CASSSSTGATYEQYF.

The chain uses TRBV29-1 and TRBJ2-1, with 8 nucleotides matching TRBD2. The CDR3 is made up of 13 amino acids. V lost 4 bases to trimming and J lost 5 bases; unmatched junction nucleotides: 4. Germline CDR1 and CDR2: SQVTM and ANQGSEA. CDR3 DNA: TGCAGCGTTGGTGGACTAGCCCACAATGAGCAGTTCTTC. Translation: CSVGGLAHNEQFF.

In this sample, this clone turned up a few times. V is TRBV7-9 and J is TRBJ2-7, with a tentative D call TRBD2 (5 bases). V lost 3 bases to trimming and J lost 1 base, with 13 bases between them. Germline V lookup: CDR1 SEHNR, CDR2 FQNEAQ (reference sequence). There are 15 residues in the CDR3. Written as DNA, the CDR3 is TGTGCCAGCAGCTTTACCGGGGTTGGGTCCTACGAGCAGTACTTC. The encoded protein is CASSFTGVGSYEQYF.

The chain links TRBV4-3 to TRBJ1-1; D is uncertain. The CDR3 runs to 16 residues. Germline V CDR1 and CDR2: LGHNA, YSLEER. The ends were cut back, 0 bases at V and 0 bases at J, with 11 bases in the middle. The CDR3 nucleotides are TGCGCCAGCAGCCAAGATTTAGTACAGCTGAACACTGAAGCTTTCTTT. Protein product: CASSQDLVQLNTEAFF.

The genes are TRBV14 and TRBJ2-4; 7 bases line up with TRBD1. CDR1 SGHDN and CDR2 FVKESK come from the germline V gene. V trimming: 2 bases; J trimming: 1 base; junction bases outside the gene matches: 5. This CDR3 spans 16 amino acids. This chain's CDR3 is CASSQREQGAKNIQYF. CDR3 DNA sequence: TGTGCCAGCAGCCAACGGGAACAGGGGGCCAAAAACATTCAGTACTTC.

The J gene is TRBJ1-4, the V gene TRBV13, with D maybe TRBD1 (5 bases). Germline loops: CDR1 PRHDT, CDR2 FYEKMQ (reference sequence). The CDR3 sequence is 15 residues long. Trimming shortened V by 5 bases and J by 0 bases, and 10 bases separated the two germline ends. The CDR3: CASSPRGATNEKLFF. CDR3 DNA sequence: TGTGCCAGCAGCCCCCGGGGGGCAACTAATGAAAAACTGTTTTTT.

This chain uses TRBV5-1 with TRBJ1-1; TRBD1 is a possible D gene (5 bases). V lost 4 bases and J lost 7, with 20 bases in between. This CDR3 is built from 15 residues. Germline V CDR1 and CDR2: SGHRS, YFSETQ. CDR3 bases: TGCGCCAGCAGCCCCGGGGGGTCTCTAATGGGTGAAGCTTTCTTT. It translates to CASSPGGSLMGEAFF.

The CDR3 nucleotides read TGCGCCAGCAGCCAAGCGTGGGACAGAGGAAACACCATATATTTT. Translating it yields CASSQAWDRGNTIYF. The chain uses TRBV4-3 and TRBJ1-3, with 7 bases fitting TRBD1. There are 15 residues in the CDR3. Germline V gene sequence: CDR1 LGHNA, CDR2 YSLEER. The V segment lost 1 base and the J segment 4 bases; nucleotides outside the gene matches: 4.

The chain has TRBV14 and TRBJ1-1, with D perhaps TRBD1 (6 bases). V was pared by 4 bases and J by 1 base, with 16 bases between. Germline V gene sequence: CDR1 SGHDN, CDR2 FVKESK. The length of the CDR3 is 16 residues. This chain's CDR3 is CASSRWGRNTNTEAFF. CDR3 sequence (DNA): TGTGCCAGCAGCCGCTGGGGGCGGAATACGAACACTGAAGCTTTCTTT. Full variable domain (remainder filled in from reference TRBV14 and TRBJ1-1): EAGVTQFPSHSVIEKGQTVTLRCDPISGHDNLYWYRRVMGKEIKFLLHFVKESKQDESGMPNNRFLAERTGGTYSTLKVQPAELEDSGVYFCASSRWGRNTNTEAFFGQGTRLTVV.

The genes are TRBV4-1 and TRBJ2-3; the match to TRBD2 covers 7 bases. The CDR3 has 15 residues. J was trimmed by 2 bases and V by 1 base; bases with no gene match: 3. CDR1 MGHRA and CDR2 YSYEKL come from the germline V gene. CDR3 coding DNA: TGCGCCAGCAGCCAAGTAGCGGGTGACACAGATACGCAGTATTTT. This sequence encodes CASSQVAGDTDTQYF.

The genes are TRBV6-5 and TRBJ2-2; 7 nucleotides line up with TRBD1. Trimming cost V 5 bases and J 7 bases; bases outside gene matches: 4. CDR3 length: 13 amino acids. Germline CDR1 reads MNHEY; CDR2 reads SVGAGI. CDR3 sequence reads: CASSDRVGGELFF. The CDR3 DNA follows: TGTGCCAGCAGTGACAGGGTCGGCGGGGAGCTGTTTTTT.

The chain uses TRBV18 and TRBJ2-2; tentatively, D is TRBD1 (5 bases). The length of the CDR3 is 14 residues. Germline V gene sequence: CDR1 KGHSH, CDR2 LQKENI. With 5 bases removed from V and 3 bases from J, the gap between germline ends came to 10 bases. The CDR3 DNA sequence: TGTGCCAGCTCATACAAACAGGACACCGGGGAGCTGTTTTTT. It codes for CASSYKQDTGELFF.

The gene calls are TRBV5-4 and TRBJ1-1; a weak D match, TRBD1 (6 bases). CDR3 size: 15 residues. CDR1 and CDR2 from the germline V gene are SGHNT and YYREEE (reference sequence). Trimming stripped 4 bases from V and 7 bases from J, with 20 bases between. CDR3 coding DNA: TGTGCCAGCAGCCCCGGGGCAGGGGTGGATGGTGAAGCTTTCTTT. It is translated as CASSPGAGVDGEAFF.

The chain joins TRBV5-4 to TRBJ2-7, with TRBD1 matching 11 bases. The germline gives CDR1 SGHNT, CDR2 YYREEE (reference sequence). V was clipped by 4 bases and J by 6 bases; unmatched bases: 6. This CDR3 has 14 amino acids. CDR3 region: CASSPGTGGREQYF. In DNA form, the CDR3 reads TGTGCCAGCAGCCCGGGGACAGGGGGGCGCGAGCAGTACTTC.

This sequence joins TRBV28 and TRBJ2-4; D unclear. V was trimmed by 7 bases and J by 3 bases, leaving 7 bases between them. There are 12 residues in the CDR3. From germline, CDR1 is MDHEN and CDR2 SYDVKM. The CDR3 spells CASTTGKNIQYF. The DNA for the CDR3 is TGTGCCAGCACCACGGGCAAAAACATTCAGTACTTC. Full variable domain (rest looked up from reference TRBV28 and TRBJ2-4): DVKVTQSSRYLVKRTGEKVFLECVQDMDHENMFWYRQDPGLGLRLIYFSYDVKMKEKGDIPEGYSVSREKKERFSLILESASTNQTSMYLCASTTGKNIQYFGAGTRLSVL.

The gene calls are TRBV13 and TRBJ2-1; D is unresolved. Germline V gives CDR1 PRHDT, CDR2 FYEKMQ (reference sequence). This CDR3 region has 15 residues. Deletions cut 5 bases from V and 4 bases from J, with 15 bases between. The CDR3 region is CASSETRFSYNEQFF. DNA of the CDR3: TGTGCCAGCAGCGAGACTCGCTTCTCATACAATGAGCAGTTCTTC.

The rearrangement uses TRBV30 and TRBJ1-1; D gene unclear. CDR3 size: 13 residues. Germline values: CDR1 GTSNPN, CDR2 SVGIG (reference sequence). V was pared by 0 bases and J by 0 bases, with 5 bases between. The CDR3 reads CAWSVLLNTEAFF. The CDR3 nucleotides read TGTGCCTGGAGTGTACTACTGAACACTGAAGCTTTCTTT.

V and J are TRBV4-1 and TRBJ2-7, with D maybe TRBD2 (6 bases). V dropped 4 bases and J dropped 2 bases, with 15 bases sitting between them. The CDR3 is made up of 15 amino acids. Germline CDR1 MGHRA, CDR2 YSYEKL. The CDR3: CASSPRGGKTYEQYF. The CDR3 bases are TGCGCCAGCAGCCCCCGCGGCGGGAAAACCTACGAGCAGTACTTC.